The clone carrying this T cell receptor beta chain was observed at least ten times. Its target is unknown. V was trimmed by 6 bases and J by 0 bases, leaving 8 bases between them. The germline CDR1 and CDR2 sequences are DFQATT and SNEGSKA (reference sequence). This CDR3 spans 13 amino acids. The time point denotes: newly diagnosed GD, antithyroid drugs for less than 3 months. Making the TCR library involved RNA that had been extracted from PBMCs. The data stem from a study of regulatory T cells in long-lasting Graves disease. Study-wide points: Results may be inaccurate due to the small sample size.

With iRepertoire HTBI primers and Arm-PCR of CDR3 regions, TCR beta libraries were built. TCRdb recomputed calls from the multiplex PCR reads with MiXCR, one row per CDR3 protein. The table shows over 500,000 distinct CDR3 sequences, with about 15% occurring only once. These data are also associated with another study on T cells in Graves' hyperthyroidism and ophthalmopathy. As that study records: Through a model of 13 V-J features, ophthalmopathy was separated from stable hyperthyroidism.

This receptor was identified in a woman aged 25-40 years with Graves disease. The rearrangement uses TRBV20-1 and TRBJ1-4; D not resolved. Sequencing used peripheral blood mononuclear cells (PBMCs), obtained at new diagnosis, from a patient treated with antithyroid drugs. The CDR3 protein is CSASTATNEKLFF. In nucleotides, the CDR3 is TGCAGTGCCTCGACGGCAACTAATGAAAAACTGTTTTTT.